This T cell receptor (beta chain) came from a study of blood T cell repertoires in COVID-19. Study information: T cells, B-cell-depleted T cells, or PBMCs supplied cDNA or gDNA.

Membership in each cohort depended on participant-reported clinical history. The CDR3 is 16 residues long. Per the germline V gene, CDR1 is SGDLS and CDR2 is YYNGEE. The V gene end was trimmed by 3 bases and the J gene end by 8 bases; junction bases not matched to a gene: 12. Per the study methods: Estimated nucleated cell counts came from reference gene primer amplification. Only in-frame clones appear in the TCRdb table, and some are missing; sequencing was by immunoSEQ multiplex PCR. The DNA was the basis for D and trimming; V, J and clone size are from that table. The sample contains about 230,000 clones, roughly 91% of which appear only once.

The sequence was collected from a woman in her thirties with acute COVID-19. The sequencing sample was made of PBMCs or T cells enriched from blood (not recorded which). V is TRBV9 and J is TRBJ1-2, with TRBD1 identical over 11 bases. The DNA of the CDR3 is TGTGCCAGCAGCGGACCACGGGACAGGGGGATTCGGGGCTACACCTTC. Residues: CASSGPRDRGIRGYTF.